This T cell receptor (beta chain) was sequenced in a study of blood T cell repertoires in COVID-19. Overall study context: The cDNA or gDNA used as material had been derived from T cells, B-cell-depleted T cells, or PBMCs.

Trimming cost V 7 bases and J 4 bases, with 16 bases left between them. The CDR3 has 15 residues. Germline loops: CDR1 PRHDT, CDR2 FYEKMQ (reference sequence). Sequenced by immunoSEQ multiplex PCR; TCRdb stores in-frame clones only, minus some. The sample includes about 240,000 clones, about four fifths of them seen just once. This chain joins TRBV13 and TRBJ2-2; possible D gene TRBD2, 6 bases. This sequence was found in a man aged 50 to 60 with acute or convalescent COVID-19. Sequencing input: peripheral blood. CDR3 DNA sequence: TGTGCCAGCACGAAATTCCGGGAGATCACCGGGGAGCTGTTTTTT. Amino acids: CASTKFREITGELFF.